This T cell receptor beta chain was sequenced during a study of beta chain features in type 1 diabetes. The V end lost 0 bases, the J end lost 3 bases, and 12 bases lay between the germline ends. Germline V gene data show CDR1 as LGHNA and CDR2 as YSLEER. The CDR3 totals 16 residues. Expressed TCRB transcripts were sequenced because the isolated RNA had all been reverse transcribed beforehand. TCRdb's table, derived via immunoSEQ multiplex PCR, lists solely in-frame clones and lacks some. The table lists under 300,000 clones, 8% of them singletons, with 1% in the top ten. The source material was central memory CD4+ T cells from blood. The chain uses TRBV4-3 and TRBJ2-1; D is perhaps TRBD1 or TRBD2 (5 bases each). This clonotype was sampled from a young woman in good health. The CDR3 is CASSQDPLGDYNEQFF. CDR3 nucleotide sequence: TGCGCCAGCAGCCAAGATCCTCTGGGGGACTACAATGAGCAGTTCTTC.